The clone carrying this TCR beta chain appeared once. The PCR contained 60 Vbeta and 13 Jbeta primers. The repertoire was sequenced with immunoSEQ multiplex PCR; TCRdb's copy has only in-frame clones and lacks some. This sample has over 150,000 clones; over 80% occur once, and the top ten carry around 1.5%. Deletions cut 1 base from V and 0 bases from J, with 17 bases between. CDR3 size: 18 residues. Germline assignment: CDR1 SGDLS and CDR2 YYNGEE. This specimen comes from a study of cytomegalovirus exposure and HLA in healthy donors. The source of this sequence is a man in his fifties in good health and CMV-seronegative. The sample taken for sequencing was PBMCs. This chain uses TRBV9 with TRBJ1-3; D gene ambiguous. As DNA, the CDR3 is TGTGCCAGCAGCGTACAGTTAGGCCCGACTAGCTCTGGAAACACCATATATTTT. Amino acid sequence: CASSVQLGPTSSGNTIYF.